A single sample gave rise to the 21 T cell receptor beta chains below, sequenced in a study of T cell responses to AZD1222 COVID-19 vaccine. Clones were sequenced by immunoSEQ multiplex PCR, and TCRdb holds only the in-frame ones, with some missing. The sample records about 90,000 clones, 85% to 90% being singletons. The source material was peripheral blood, sampled on day 0 of MenACWY control vaccination. All receptors derive from an adult in good health.

The chain couples TRBV6-5 to TRBJ1-3; D may be TRBD1 (6 bases). The CDR3 runs to 15 residues. The V gene's germline CDR1 is MNHEY and CDR2 SVGAGI. Trimming removed 6 bases from V and 0 bases from J, with 12 bases in between. This CDR3 is CASRTGGSSGNTIYF. The CDR3 bases are TGTGCCAGCAGGACAGGTGGGAGCTCTGGAAACACCATATATTTT.

This chain connects TRBV29-1 to TRBJ1-4; D may be TRBD1 (5 bases). The CDR3 has 16 amino acids. In germline, CDR1 is SQVTM, CDR2 ANQGSEA. Trimming took off 7 bases at V and 4 bases at J, with 22 bases between the two ends. CDR3 amino acids: CSAQNPTDSYNEKLFF. The CDR3 DNA sequence: TGCAGCGCCCAGAACCCCACCGACAGCTATAATGAAAAACTGTTTTTT. Full variable domain (remainder filled in from reference TRBV29-1 and TRBJ1-4): SAVISQKPSRDICQRGTSLTIQCQVDSQVTMMFWYRQQPGQSLTLIATANQGSEATYESGFVIDKFPISRPNLTFSTLTVSNMSPEDSSIYLCSAQNPTDSYNEKLFFGSGTQLSVL.

This chain links TRBV27 with TRBJ1-5; no clear D. Between the trimmed V and J ends, which lost 2 bases and 2 bases, there was a span of 7 bases. CDR1 is MNHEY, CDR2 SMNVEV, per germline (reference sequence). This CDR3 region has 14 residues. DNA for the CDR3: TGTGCCAGCAGTTTACGGCAGGGCAATCAGCCCCAGCATTTT. This translates into CASSLRQGNQPQHF.

The chain combines TRBV5-4 with TRBJ2-7; TRBD1 matches at 10 bases. Germline-derived CDR1 and CDR2 are SGHNT and YYREEE (reference sequence). Trimming at V came to 3 bases and at J to 5 bases, leaving 5 bases not matched to a gene. This CDR3 spans 14 amino acids. In DNA form, the CDR3 reads TGTGCCAGCAGCTCAGCCGGGACAGGGGACGAGCAGTACTTC. Translated: CASSSAGTGDEQYF.

The gene calls are TRBV6-4 and TRBJ2-1, with 11 bases aligning to TRBD2. Losses at the gene ends were 2 bases for V and 2 bases for J; bases not matched to a gene: 2. CDR1 and CDR2 from the germline V gene are MRHNA and SNTAGT. CDR3 length: 16 amino acids. CDR3 residues: CASSDETSGAYNEQFF. In DNA, the CDR3 is TGTGCCAGCAGTGACGAGACTAGCGGGGCCTACAATGAGCAGTTCTTC.

The chain joins TRBV4-3 to TRBJ1-6; D gene ambiguous. Germline assignment: CDR1 LGHNA and CDR2 YSLEER. CDR3 length equals 15 residues. Trimming pared 4 bases from V and 9 bases from J, leaving 16 bases between. CDR3 sequence reads: CASSPDEGMGSPLHF. The CDR3, as DNA: TGCGCCAGCAGCCCGGACGAAGGGATGGGTTCACCCCTCCACTTT.

The count of this clone is one. This chain joins TRBV19 and TRBJ2-2, with 8 bases aligning to TRBD2. Germline CDR1 and CDR2: LNHDA and SQIVND (reference sequence). This CDR3 is built from 15 residues. The J segment lost 5 bases and the V segment lost 5 bases, leaving 7 bases of the junction unmatched. CDR3 DNA sequence: TGTGCCAGTAGTCCGGGGGGGCCTGGGACCGGGGAGCTGTTTTTT. Its protein product is CASSPGGPGTGELFF.

V is TRBV6-5 and J is TRBJ2-5, with 7 bases matching TRBD1. V dropped 4 bases and J dropped 3; count of bases not matched to a gene: 11. The germline V gene has CDR1 MNHEY and CDR2 SVGAGI. This CDR3 spans 16 amino acids. The CDR3 reads CASSWLKQGPKETQYF. The CDR3 DNA sequence: TGTGCCAGCAGTTGGTTAAAACAGGGGCCTAAAGAGACCCAGTACTTC.

CDR3 protein: CASSLDWGSDTQYF. CDR3 nucleotides: TGTGCCAGCAGCTTAGACTGGGGATCAGATACGCAGTATTTT. The chain uses TRBV11-3 and TRBJ2-3; no reliable D call. The CDR3 has 14 residues. Trimming took off 0 bases at V and 4 bases at J, with 8 bases between the two ends. From germline, CDR1 is SGHNT and CDR2 YENEEA. Based on the CDR3 plus reference TRBV11-3 and TRBJ2-3, the full variable domain is EAGVVQSPRYKIIEKKQPVAFWCNPISGHNTLYWYLQNLGQGPELLIRYENEEAVDDSQLPKDRFSAERLKGVDSTLKIQPAELGDSAVYLCASSLDWGSDTQYFGPGTRLTVL.

This clone was observed a single time. The chain joins TRBV7-2 to TRBJ2-4; 7 bases line up with TRBD1. CDR1 is SGHTA and CDR2 is FQGNSA in the germline V gene. The CDR3 sequence is 14 residues long. The V segment lost 5 bases and the J segment 8 bases; nucleotides outside the gene matches: 9. Here the CDR3 reads CASSTRDRADIQYF. In DNA, the CDR3 is TGTGCCAGCAGCACCAGAGACAGGGCTGACATTCAGTACTTC.

The chain employs TRBV6-5 and TRBJ1-4, with 11 bases lining up with TRBD1. This CDR3 is 13 amino acids long. V shed 6 bases, J shed 7 bases, and the junction held 1 base outside the gene matches. Germline CDR1 is MNHEY and CDR2 is SVGAGI. DNA of the CDR3: TGTGCCAGCAGGGGACAGGGGGGTGAAAAACTGTTTTTT. This codes for CASRGQGGEKLFF.

The chain has TRBV6-5 and TRBJ1-1; the D gene is possibly TRBD1 (6 bases). Trimming stripped 2 bases from V and 5 bases from J, with 12 bases between. Germline CDR1 is MNHEY and CDR2 is SVGAGI. This CDR3 contains 14 residues. The CDR3 loop is CASSYRGGRTEAFF. CDR3 DNA: TGTGCCAGCAGTTACAGGGGGGGAAGGACTGAAGCTTTCTTT.

The V and J genes are TRBV13 and TRBJ2-1; 8 bases agree with TRBD2. Germline assignment: CDR1 PRHDT and CDR2 FYEKMQ (reference sequence). V was clipped by 5 bases and J by 9 bases; unmatched bases: 9. The CDR3 consists of 14 residues. The CDR3 is CASSLRGAGGEQFF. CDR3 DNA sequence: TGTGCCAGCAGCCTCCGGGGCGCGGGGGGTGAGCAGTTCTTC.

The CDR3 sequence is CASSRPMGDVNTEAFF. CDR3 DNA sequence: TGTGCCAGCAGCCGCCCAATGGGCGACGTCAACACTGAAGCTTTCTTT. The rearrangement joins TRBV6-2 or TRBV6-3 to TRBJ1-1; D remains ambiguous. Germline-derived CDR1 and CDR2 are MNHEY and SVGEGT. The CDR3 spans 16 residues. Deletions cut 6 bases from V and 2 bases from J, with 19 bases between.

The chain is built from TRBV11-2 and TRBJ1-2; maybe TRBD1 (5 bases). Germline V gene lookup returns CDR1 SGHAT and CDR2 FQNNGV. The CDR3 spans 13 residues. V lost 5 bases to trimming and J lost 8 bases, with 15 bases between them. The CDR3 here is CASSTGQAAGYTF. As DNA, the CDR3 is TGTGCCAGCAGCACGGGGCAGGCCGCGGGCTACACCTTC.

The chain recombines TRBV19 with TRBJ1-5; TRBD1 might be the D (5 bases). The V end was cut by 8 bases, the J end by 1 base, with 12 bases between. The CDR3 is 14 residues long. In germline, CDR1 is LNHDA, CDR2 SQIVND (reference sequence). The CDR3 DNA sequence: TGTGCCAGTCACCGGGACGGAAGCAATCAGCCCCAGCATTTT. Translation: CASHRDGSNQPQHF.

The genes are TRBV6-5 and TRBJ2-7; D not certain. The CDR3 spans 14 residues. V was shortened by 0 bases and J by 3 bases, with 9 bases between the two germline ends. Germline loops: CDR1 MNHEY, CDR2 SVGAGI. In DNA form, the CDR3 reads TGTGCCAGCAGTTACTCGGGCACGTACTACGAGCAGTACTTC. Protein sequence: CASSYSGTYYEQYF.

The V gene is TRBV7-2, the J gene TRBJ2-7, with a tentative D call TRBD1 (6 bases). The CDR3 runs 14 residues. Germline CDR1 and CDR2: SGHTA and FQGNSA. V dropped 4 bases and J dropped 7 bases, with 17 bases sitting between them. Written as DNA, the CDR3 is TGTGCCAGCAGCTCACAGGGTACGTTGGAGGAGCAGTACTTC. This translates into CASSSQGTLEEQYF.

This chain connects TRBV14 to TRBJ1-1; no reliable D call. Trimming shortened V by 4 bases and J by 1 base, and 10 bases separated the two germline ends. Germline lookup yields CDR1 SGHDN and CDR2 FVKESK. The CDR3 contains 14 residues. The CDR3 DNA is TGTGCCAGCAGCCCCGGTTTACGGAACACTGAAGCTTTCTTT. This gives the protein CASSPGLRNTEAFF.

The chain joins TRBV20-1 to TRBJ2-7; D remains ambiguous. CDR3 length: 11 amino acids. CDR1 and CDR2 from the germline V gene are DFQATT and SNEGSKA (reference sequence). V dropped 0 bases and J dropped 5 bases, with 5 bases sitting between them. The CDR3 nucleotides are TGCAGTGCTAGAGATCGCGACGAGCAGTACTTC. Translating it yields CSARDRDEQYF.

The J gene is TRBJ1-3, the V gene TRBV6-5, with D perhaps TRBD1 (6 bases). Trimming took off 2 bases at V and 8 bases at J, with 13 bases between the two ends. CDR1 is MNHEY and CDR2 is SVGAGI in the germline V gene. The length of the CDR3 is 14 residues. The CDR3 coding sequence is TGTGCCAGCAGTTACCGACTCGAGGGGGACACCATATATTTT. Translating gives CASSYRLEGDTIYF.